A selection of T cell receptor beta chains follows, all from one sample in a study of cytomegalovirus exposure and HLA in healthy donors. Profiled with immunoSEQ multiplex PCR; TCRdb holds only in-frame clones, not every one. The sample consists of around 130,000 clones, around four fifths of them appearing once. The specimen sequenced was PBMCs. The origin of the receptors is a boy under 10 years old in good health and CMV-seronegative. Both conserved end residues are trimmed from each CDR3. The order of the fields is J gene, V gene, D gene, clone size, CDR3 protein. D genes are given only for firm matches. Rows may omit the clone size; those that give it use once, few, many or a size class.

J gene: TRBJ2-4
V gene: TRBV15
D gene: .
clone size: .
CDR3 protein: ATSRESADWTKNIQY

J gene: TRBJ2-3
V gene: TRBV6-1
D gene: TRBD2
clone size: .
CDR3 protein: ASRYGGDTDTQY

J gene: TRBJ1-1
V gene: TRBV7-3
D gene: .
clone size: .
CDR3 protein: ASSVDTEAF

J gene: TRBJ1-2
V gene: TRBV6-5
D gene: TRBD1
clone size: .
CDR3 protein: ASSYSGQGSYGYT

J gene: TRBJ2-2
V gene: TRBV19
D gene: TRBD1
clone size: .
CDR3 protein: ASQWDPGTEWTGELF

J gene: TRBJ2-5
V gene: TRBV9
D gene: TRBD2
clone size: few
CDR3 protein: ASSVGLAGEGNLQETQY

J gene: TRBJ2-1
V gene: TRBV7-8
D gene: .
clone size: few
CDR3 protein: ASSLTRTYNEQF

J gene: TRBJ1-6
V gene: TRBV4-3
D gene: TRBD1
clone size: once
CDR3 protein: ASSLDPGQGVAPLH

J gene: TRBJ1-1
V gene: TRBV11-2
D gene: .
clone size: .
CDR3 protein: ASSLGWGAEAF

J gene: TRBJ2-1
V gene: TRBV18
D gene: .
clone size: .
CDR3 protein: ASSHSRQDPGGSNEQF

J gene: TRBJ1-5
V gene: TRBV19
D gene: .
clone size: few
CDR3 protein: ASSIEPTWSASNQPQH

J gene: TRBJ1-2
V gene: TRBV29-1
D gene: .
clone size: .
CDR3 protein: SVEEETGHGYT

J gene: TRBJ2-2
V gene: TRBV6-1
D gene: .
clone size: .
CDR3 protein: ASSEVGDAGELF

J gene: TRBJ1-2
V gene: TRBV7-8
D gene: .
clone size: once
CDR3 protein: ASSLRRGSNYGYT

J gene: TRBJ1-2
V gene: TRBV25-1
D gene: .
clone size: .
CDR3 protein: ASSAYFHYGYT

J gene: TRBJ1-3
V gene: TRBV6-6
D gene: .
clone size: once
CDR3 protein: ASSYEGVSGNTIY

J gene: TRBJ2-2
V gene: TRBV5-1
D gene: TRBD2
clone size: .
CDR3 protein: ASSSSGSGELF

J gene: TRBJ2-6
V gene: TRBV5-1
D gene: .
clone size: .
CDR3 protein: ASSPDTRAGANVLT

J gene: TRBJ1-6
V gene: TRBV4-3
D gene: .
clone size: once
CDR3 protein: ASSQERGRVGYSPLH

J gene: TRBJ2-1
V gene: TRBV27
D gene: .
clone size: .
CDR3 protein: ASSFDLSGEQF

J gene: TRBJ2-1
V gene: TRBV9
D gene: TRBD2
clone size: .
CDR3 protein: ASSLGTSGRSYNEQF

J gene: TRBJ1-1
V gene: TRBV7-3
D gene: .
clone size: .
CDR3 protein: ASSLTVSTEAF

J gene: TRBJ2-2
V gene: TRBV19
D gene: .
clone size: .
CDR3 protein: ATRSGGELF

J gene: TRBJ1-4
V gene: TRBV7-9
D gene: .
clone size: few
CDR3 protein: SSSLGPGGDEKLF

J gene: TRBJ2-2
V gene: TRBV19
D gene: .
clone size: .
CDR3 protein: ASSVNPGGLSTGELF

J gene: TRBJ2-5
V gene: TRBV4-3
D gene: TRBD2
clone size: few
CDR3 protein: ASSPSGGTKGTQY

J gene: TRBJ2-1
V gene: TRBV5-5
D gene: TRBD1
clone size: many
CDR3 protein: ASSLTWTGGDEQF

J gene: TRBJ2-2
V gene: TRBV7-9
D gene: .
clone size: .
CDR3 protein: ASSPTGSSNTGELF

J gene: TRBJ1-1
V gene: TRBV4-1
D gene: .
clone size: .
CDR3 protein: ASSHTPLSPVGPEAF

J gene: TRBJ2-1
V gene: TRBV15
D gene: TRBD1
clone size: .
CDR3 protein: ATSFGTGETNEQF

J gene: TRBJ1-5
V gene: TRBV19
D gene: .
clone size: .
CDR3 protein: ASSIGGQPQH

J gene: TRBJ1-1
V gene: TRBV6-4
D gene: .
clone size: .
CDR3 protein: ASSDSGSSTEAF

J gene: TRBJ1-1
V gene: TRBV10-3
D gene: TRBD1
clone size: .
CDR3 protein: AISDRTRTGGTKGTEAF

J gene: TRBJ1-5
V gene: TRBV30
D gene: TRBD1
clone size: .
CDR3 protein: AWSPGQSYNQPQH

J gene: TRBJ1-1
V gene: TRBV5-8
D gene: TRBD1
clone size: .
CDR3 protein: ASSFDRAINTEAF

J gene: TRBJ1-2
V gene: TRBV6-4
D gene: .
clone size: .
CDR3 protein: ASSDLFGRYT

J gene: TRBJ2-5
V gene: TRBV2
D gene: .
clone size: .
CDR3 protein: ASRKRETGETQY